This entry lists 9 T cell receptor beta chains sequenced from one sample in a study of blood T cells in healthy people across ages. Sample-barcoded 5' priming and a J-beta primer mix drove a second PCR of about 6 to 12 cycles. In TCRdb, the 5' RACE reads were re-called with MiXCR into one record per CDR3 protein. This sample has about 800,000 distinct CDR3 sequences, with 58% found just once. What was sequenced was blood. The receptor source for this set is a man aged 25 to 45 in good health.

In regard to this clonotype: The junction differs from germline at one of its ends, possibly a read error. The CDR3 protein is CASSSRAGGRVSSHEQYF. In DNA form, the CDR3 reads TGTGCCAGCAGCAGTAGGGCAGGGGGCCGGGTTAGCTCCCACGAGCAGTACTTC. The chain recombines TRBV13 with TRBJ2-7; TRBD1 agrees at 8 bases. This CDR3 comprises 18 residues. The germline V gene encodes CDR1 PRHDT and CDR2 FYEKMQ (reference sequence).

This chain joins TRBV7-9 and TRBJ1-2; D gene ambiguous. The V end lost 5 bases, the J end lost 3 bases, and 16 bases lay between the germline ends. CDR1 is SEHNR and CDR2 is FQNEAQ in the germline V gene (reference sequence). The CDR3 sequence is 15 residues long. The CDR3 loop is CASSRLAYSYYGYTF. DNA for the CDR3: TGTGCCAGCAGCCGCCTGGCATATTCCTACTATGGCTACACCTTC. The full variable domain, with the rest looked up from reference TRBV7-9 and TRBJ1-2, is DTGVSQNPRHKITKRGQNVTFRCDPISEHNRLYWYRQTLGQGPEFLTYFQNEAQLEKSRLLSDRFSAERPKGSFSTLEIQRTEQGDSAMYLCASSRLAYSYYGYTFGSGTRLTVV.

The chain has TRBV12-3 or TRBV12-4 and TRBJ1-1; unclear D gene. This CDR3 is built from 13 residues. V was clipped by 6 bases and J by 3 bases, with 11 bases between them. In DNA form, the CDR3 reads TGTGCCAGCAGCCTACAACGGGACACTGAAGCTTTCTTT. It specifies CASSLQRDTEAFF.

Ten or more counts support this clonotype. V gene TRBV20-1 combines with J gene TRBJ2-3, with a tentative D call TRBD1 (5 bases). Germline values: CDR1 DFQATT, CDR2 SNEGSKA (reference sequence). This CDR3 region has 13 residues. V was shortened by 5 bases and J by 5 bases, with 14 bases between the two germline ends. The CDR3 spells CSAQYSGQDTQYF. CDR3 sequence (DNA): TGCAGTGCTCAATACAGTGGACAAGATACGCAGTATTTT.

The chain uses TRBV4-3 and TRBJ2-7; 10 nucleotides align to TRBD2. Trimming at V came to 1 base and at J to 4 bases, leaving 4 bases not matched to a gene. The CDR3 loop spans 15 amino acids. Germline values: CDR1 LGHNA, CDR2 YSLEER. The DNA for the CDR3 is TGCGCCAGCAGCCAAGTTCTAGCGGGAGTATACGAGCAGTACTTC. Its translation: CASSQVLAGVYEQYF.

The gene calls are TRBV20-1 and TRBJ2-1, with 11 bases aligning to TRBD2. V was pared by 4 bases and J by 4 bases, with 6 bases of the junction left unmatched. The length of the CDR3 is 15 residues. The germline V gene encodes CDR1 DFQATT and CDR2 SNEGSKA (reference sequence). The CDR3 spells CSATGTSGSYNEQFF. The CDR3 nucleotides are TGCAGTGCTACCGGCACTAGCGGGAGTTACAATGAGCAGTTCTTC.

This clonotype has only a few counts. The rearrangement joins TRBV5-1 to TRBJ1-4, with TRBD1 matching over 7 bases. The CDR3 loop spans 14 amino acids. The germline V gene has CDR1 SGHRS and CDR2 YFSETQ. Unmatched junction bases numbered 6, after V lost 6 bases and J lost 4 bases. CDR3 nucleotides: TGCGCCAGCACCCAGGGGGTTGGTAATGAAAAACTGTTTTTT. This gives the protein CASTQGVGNEKLFF.

This chain links TRBV11-2 with TRBJ2-7; the D gene is possibly TRBD1 (6 bases). The CDR3 has 13 amino acids. CDR1 SGHAT and CDR2 FQNNGV come from the germline V gene. Trimming pared 5 bases from V and 6 bases from J, leaving 14 bases between. The CDR3 DNA sequence: TGTGCCAGCAGCCCCTGGACAGCCGGCGAGCAGTACTTC. This translates into CASSPWTAGEQYF.

V and J are TRBV5-1 and TRBJ1-1; 7 bases are shared with TRBD1. The CDR3 length is 15 residues. V lost 3 bases and J lost 1; bases outside the gene matches: 6. Germline V CDR1 and CDR2: SGHRS, YFSETQ. The CDR3 coding sequence is TGCGCCAGCAGCTCAGCAGCAGGGGGGAACACTGAAGCTTTCTTT. Translation gives CASSSAAGGNTEAFF.